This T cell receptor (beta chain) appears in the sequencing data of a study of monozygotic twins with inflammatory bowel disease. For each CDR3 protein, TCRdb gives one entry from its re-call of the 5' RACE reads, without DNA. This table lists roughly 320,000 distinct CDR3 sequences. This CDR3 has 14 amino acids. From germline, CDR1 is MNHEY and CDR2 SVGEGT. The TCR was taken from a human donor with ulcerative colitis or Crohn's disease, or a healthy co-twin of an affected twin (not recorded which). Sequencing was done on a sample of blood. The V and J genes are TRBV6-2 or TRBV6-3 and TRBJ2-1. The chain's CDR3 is CASRRGGSYNEQFF.